The 27 T cell receptor beta chains listed next were all sequenced from one sample in a study of T cell changes during pregnancy in multiple sclerosis. Repertoires were generated with immunoSEQ multiplex PCR, while TCRdb's copy carries only in-frame clones and drops some. The data show some 40,000 clones, about nine tenths seen once. Sequencing used CD4+ T cells from peripheral blood mononuclear cells, obtained in the first trimester of pregnancy. The receptor source for this set is a female donor with multiple sclerosis, enrolled in a pregnancy study.

The rearrangement links TRBV7-2 to TRBJ1-1; D unresolved. CDR3 length equals 13 residues. CDR1 is SGHTA and CDR2 is FQGNSA in the germline V gene. Trimming left V 2 bases short and J 11 bases short, with 15 bases between. CDR3: CASSLRSQRGAFF. The CDR3 nucleotides read TGTGCCAGCAGCTTAAGGAGTCAGAGAGGGGCTTTCTTT.

The genes are TRBV9 and TRBJ1-2; 7 bases align to TRBD1. J lost 4 bases, V lost 3 bases, and 3 bases had no gene match. The V gene's germline CDR1 is SGDLS and CDR2 YYNGEE. This CDR3 spans 13 amino acids. For the CDR3, the DNA is TGTGCCAGCAGCGCGGGACAGTCCTATGGCTACACCTTC. Amino acids: CASSAGQSYGYTF.

The gene calls are TRBV5-1 and TRBJ1-2; no firm D call. V lost 6 bases and J lost 4, with 13 bases in between. The CDR3 has 13 amino acids. Germline CDR1 and CDR2: SGHRS and YFSETQ. CDR3 residues: CASTAAGLYGYTF. In DNA, the CDR3 is TGCGCCAGCACCGCCGCAGGCCTCTATGGCTACACCTTC.

The V and J genes are TRBV18 and TRBJ2-7; unclear D gene. CDR3 length: 14 amino acids. Between the trimmed V and J ends, which lost 0 bases and 4 bases, there was a span of 10 bases. The germline CDR1 and CDR2 sequences are KGHSH and LQKENI. The CDR3 nucleotides read TGTGCCAGCTCACCACCGTCAGAACCTTACGAGCAGTACTTC. Translation: CASSPPSEPYEQYF.

A few counts support this clone. The gene calls are TRBV7-2 and TRBJ1-1, with D uncertain. The CDR3 is 14 amino acids. The V gene lost 5 bases and the J gene lost 0 bases, with 10 bases spanning the gap. The germline V gene encodes CDR1 SGHTA and CDR2 FQGNSA. The CDR3 DNA sequence: TGTGCCAGCAGCCTGAAAGCCATGAACACTGAAGCTTTCTTT. Amino acids: CASSLKAMNTEAFF.

The rearrangement uses TRBV6-5 and TRBJ1-3; D is unclear. The CDR3 covers 14 residues. The V and J ends lost 0 bases and 9 bases respectively, with 12 bases between them. CDR1 is MNHEY, CDR2 SVGAGI, per germline. The CDR3 bases are TGTGCCAGCAGTTACTCGGTACTACGGGGCACCATATATTTT. This sequence encodes CASSYSVLRGTIYF.

The chain combines TRBV6-1 with TRBJ1-5; a possible D gene is TRBD1 (5 bases). The CDR3 is 14 amino acids. V was shortened by 6 bases and J by 4 bases, with 13 bases between the two germline ends. Germline V gene data show CDR1 as MNHNS and CDR2 as SASEGT. CDR3 residues: CASSETASNQPQHF. The CDR3 coding sequence is TGTGCCAGCAGCGAGACAGCCTCTAATCAGCCCCAGCATTTT.

This chain joins TRBV11-2 and TRBJ2-1, with D hard to call. The CDR3 is made up of 16 amino acids. Germline values: CDR1 SGHAT, CDR2 FQNNGV. Deletions cut 4 bases from V and 3 bases from J, with 16 bases between. The CDR3 spells CASSSAPRLNYNEQFF. The DNA for the CDR3 is TGTGCCAGCAGCTCCGCCCCCAGACTTAACTACAATGAGCAGTTCTTC.

The chain carries TRBV9 and TRBJ1-4, with D tentatively TRBD1 (5 bases). The germline CDR1 and CDR2 sequences are SGDLS and YYNGEE. V was trimmed by 4 bases and J by 10 bases, leaving 14 bases between them. There are 13 residues in the CDR3. DNA of the CDR3: TGTGCCAGCAGCCTAGATAGCGGGGGAAAACTGTTTTTT. This codes for CASSLDSGGKLFF.

This clone occurred once. The chain recombines TRBV18 with TRBJ1-2, with 12 bases lining up with TRBD1. The V gene's germline CDR1 is KGHSH and CDR2 LQKENI. The length of the CDR3 is 18 residues. Losses at the gene ends were 4 bases for V and 2 bases for J; bases not matched to a gene: 11. CDR3 nucleotides: TGTGCCAGCTCACACACCGGGACAGGGGGCCTTACGAACTATGGCTACACCTTC. The encoded protein is CASSHTGTGGLTNYGYTF.

The V call is TRBV2, the J call TRBJ2-1, with D possibly TRBD2 on 5 matching bases. CDR1 SNHLY and CDR2 FYNNEI come from the germline V gene. The CDR3 is 14 residues long. V was trimmed by 6 bases and J by 0 bases, leaving 9 bases between them. In nucleotides, the CDR3 is TGTGCCAGCAGGGACTGGAGCTCCTACAATGAGCAGTTCTTC. Protein: CASRDWSSYNEQFF.

The chain employs TRBV5-6 and TRBJ2-7, with 7 bases identical to TRBD1. From germline, CDR1 is SGHDT and CDR2 YYEEEE. V dropped 0 bases and J dropped 2; count of bases not matched to a gene: 5. The CDR3 runs to 15 residues. CDR3 region: CASSLVGDSPYEQYF. DNA for the CDR3: TGTGCCAGCAGCTTGGTGGGGGACAGTCCCTACGAGCAGTACTTC.

V and J are TRBV4-2 and TRBJ1-4; a possible D gene is TRBD1 (5 bases). The CDR3 has 16 residues. The ends were cut back, 0 bases at V and 8 bases at J, with 16 bases in the middle. Germline V gene data show CDR1 as LGHNA and CDR2 as YNFKEQ. The CDR3 region is CASSQEGSGVGEKLFF. The CDR3 nucleotides read TGTGCCAGCAGCCAAGAAGGGTCGGGGGTCGGGGAAAAACTGTTTTTT.

In this sample, this clone turned up a few times. The gene calls are TRBV9 and TRBJ1-1; 10 nucleotides line up with TRBD1. The CDR3 sequence is 15 residues long. CDR1 is SGDLS and CDR2 is YYNGEE in the germline V gene. The ends lost 0 bases at V and 3 bases at J; junction bases unmatched: 2. The CDR3 DNA sequence: TGTGCCAGCAGCGTAGGGGACAGGGGATACACTGAAGCTTTCTTT. This codes for CASSVGDRGYTEAFF.

This clone appeared a single time. This rearrangement joins TRBV19 to TRBJ1-5, with TRBD1 as a possible D gene (6 bases). V gave up 5 bases and J gave up 7 bases, with 15 bases separating them. The CDR3 has 14 residues. The V gene's germline CDR1 is LNHDA and CDR2 SQIVND (reference sequence). The CDR3, as DNA: TGTGCCAGTAGTGACGGGGGGCCGTGGCAGCCCCAGCATTTT. This codes for CASSDGGPWQPQHF.

This clone appeared once. This chain links TRBV27 with TRBJ2-1; TRBD2 matches at 10 bases. The CDR3 covers 15 residues. CDR1 and CDR2 from the germline V gene are MNHEY and SMNVEV (reference sequence). Unmatched junction bases numbered 3, after V lost 1 base and J lost 6 bases. CDR3 sequence: CASSLYGLAANEQFF. The DNA for the CDR3 is TGTGCCAGCAGTTTATATGGACTAGCGGCCAATGAGCAGTTCTTC.

In its sample, this clone was seen once. The DNA for the CDR3 is TGCAGCGTCCTCGGGACAATGAACACTGAAGCTTTCTTT. It yields the protein CSVLGTMNTEAFF. J is TRBJ1-1 and V is TRBV29-1, with a weak D call TRBD1 (6 bases). Germline loops: CDR1 SQVTM, CDR2 ANQGSEA. The CDR3 has 13 amino acids. V lost 6 bases, J lost 0 bases, and 11 bases lay in between. Based on the CDR3 plus reference TRBV29-1 and TRBJ1-1, the full variable domain is SAVISQKPSRDICQRGTSLTIQCQVDSQVTMMFWYRQQPGQSLTLIATANQGSEATYESGFVIDKFPISRPNLTFSTLTVSNMSPEDSSIYLCSVLGTMNTEAFFGQGTRLTVV.

The chain uses TRBV4-3 and TRBJ1-2; no clear D gene. The ends were cut back, 1 base at V and 2 bases at J, with 8 bases in the middle. The CDR3 runs 14 residues. CDR1 and CDR2 from the germline V gene are LGHNA and YSLEER. The CDR3 region is CASSQVRGNYGYTF. CDR3 DNA sequence: TGCGCCAGCAGCCAAGTGCGGGGAAACTATGGCTACACCTTC.

CDR3 region: CASSQDGASYNEQFF. CDR3 DNA sequence: TGCGCCAGCAGCCAAGATGGAGCCAGTTACAATGAGCAGTTCTTC. The chain links TRBV4-3 to TRBJ2-1; D not certain. The V end lost 0 bases, the J end lost 4 bases, and 10 bases lay between the germline ends. Germline V gene lookup returns CDR1 LGHNA and CDR2 YSLEER. This CDR3 comprises 15 residues.

This chain uses TRBV7-9 with TRBJ2-3; TRBD1 matches at 8 bases. Germline lookup yields CDR1 SEHNR and CDR2 FQNEAQ (reference sequence). The ends lost 5 bases at V and 6 bases at J; junction bases unmatched: 7. The CDR3 has 14 residues. The CDR3 protein is CASSPDRVEDTQYF. Written as DNA, the CDR3 is TGTGCCAGCAGCCCGGACAGGGTAGAGGATACGCAGTATTTT.

The rearrangement links TRBV5-1 to TRBJ2-7; maybe TRBD2 (5 bases). Germline lookup yields CDR1 SGHRS and CDR2 YFSETQ. The CDR3 sequence is 13 residues long. V was cut by 6 bases and J by 4 bases, with 14 bases left in between. The CDR3 spells CASTRELLYEQYF. The DNA of the CDR3 is TGCGCCAGCACGAGGGAACTCCTTTACGAGCAGTACTTC. The whole variable domain, filled in from reference TRBV5-1 and TRBJ2-7, reads KAGVTQTPRYLIKTRGQQVTLSCSPISGHRSVSWYQQTPGQGLQFLFEYFSETQRNKGNFPGRFSGRQFSNSRSEMNVSTLELGDSALYLCASTRELLYEQYFGPGTRLTVT.

The rearrangement uses TRBV7-8 and TRBJ2-6; no firm D call. Germline V gives CDR1 SGHVS, CDR2 FQNEAQ. Trimming stripped 4 bases from V and 0 bases from J, with 7 bases between. The CDR3 loop spans 15 amino acids. The DNA for the CDR3 is TGTGCCAGCAGCTATCTGTACTCTGGGGCCAACGTCCTGACTTTC. Protein sequence: CASSYLYSGANVLTF.

This chain joins TRBV27 and TRBJ2-7, with TRBD1 matching 12 bases. J was trimmed by 6 bases and V by 4 bases; bases with no gene match: 7. CDR1 and CDR2 (germline): MNHEY, SMNVEV (reference sequence). This CDR3 contains 15 residues. The CDR3 loop reads CASSSPGQGAGEQYF. The CDR3 nucleotides read TGTGCCAGCAGTTCCCCGGGACAGGGGGCTGGCGAGCAGTACTTC.

With regard to this clone: This specimen includes other DNA sequences encoding the same CDR3. The J gene is TRBJ2-5, the V gene TRBV29-1; 10 bases are a match to TRBD1. The V gene end was trimmed by 7 bases and the J gene end by 4 bases; junction bases not matched to a gene: 3. This CDR3 spans 12 amino acids. Germline V gene data show CDR1 as SQVTM and CDR2 as ANQGSEA. CDR3 loop: CSAGQGGETQYF. For the CDR3, the DNA is TGCAGCGCAGGACAGGGGGGAGAGACCCAGTACTTC.

The J gene is TRBJ1-5, the V gene TRBV19; D is unresolved. V was pared by 9 bases and J by 6 bases, with 12 bases between. Germline V gene lookup returns CDR1 LNHDA and CDR2 SQIVND (reference sequence). The CDR3 covers 12 residues. CDR3 in amino acids: CASAGGGQPQHF. In DNA, the CDR3 is TGTGCCAGCGCCGGAGGCGGTCAGCCCCAGCATTTT.

The genes are TRBV27 and TRBJ1-1; 9 positions agree with TRBD1. This CDR3 is 14 amino acids long. Germline CDR1 is MNHEY and CDR2 is SMNVEV (reference sequence). The CDR3, as DNA: TGTGTCGCCCGGGACAGGGTTTCCTACACTGAAGCTTTCTTT. Translated, it gives CVARDRVSYTEAFF.

This chain uses TRBV6-4 with TRBJ2-6, with D perhaps matching TRBD1 (6 bases). Germline V lookup: CDR1 MRHNA, CDR2 SNTAGT. The CDR3 length is 19 residues. Trimming cost V 5 bases and J 0 bases, with 20 bases left between them. CDR3 in amino acids: CASSPTRTDYISGANVLTF. Here the CDR3 DNA reads TGTGCCAGCAGTCCAACCCGGACAGATTATATCTCTGGGGCCAACGTCCTGACTTTC.